The rows below give T cell receptor beta chains drawn from one sample of a study of blood T cell repertoires in COVID-19. Profiled with immunoSEQ multiplex PCR; TCRdb holds only in-frame clones, not every one. The data hold 150,000 to 200,000 clones, with around 85% observed a single time. Sequences were obtained from peripheral blood. These receptors all stem from a man aged 60 to 69 with active or convalescent COVID-19. Each CDR3 is given with its conserved first and last residue. The order of the fields is D gene, V gene, clone size, J gene, CDR3 DNA, CDR3 protein. D genes are given only for firm matches. Expanded clones are given a class, and other clones once, few, many or no size at all.

NA	TRBV19	NA	TRBJ1-5	TGTGCCAGTAGTATCGACTGGGGGGGTCAGCCCCAGCATTTT	CASSIDWGGQPQHF
TRBD2	TRBV2	few	TRBJ2-3	TGTGCCAGCAGTGAACTAGCGGGCAGCACAGATACGCAGTATTTT	CASSELAGSTDTQYF
NA	TRBV3-1/TRBV3-2	NA	TRBJ1-2	TGTGCCAGCACCTACGCGGGGGGAGCTCCTGGCTACACCTTC	CASTYAGGAPGYTF
NA	TRBV28	NA	TRBJ1-5	TGTGCCAGCAGTTTATTCCAGTCTCCTCAGCCCCAGCATTTT	CASSLFQSPQPQHF
TRBD2	TRBV19	NA	TRBJ2-3	TGTGCCAGTAGTAGGGCTAGCGGGGGATTCACAGATACGCAGTATTTT	CASSRASGGFTDTQYF
TRBD1	TRBV28	few	TRBJ1-5	TGTGCCAGCAGCGACAGGGGAGCTGGCAATCAGCCCCAGCATTTT	CASSDRGAGNQPQHF
TRBD1	TRBV2	few	TRBJ1-5	TGTGCCAGCAGTGAAAGACAGGGATTTCAGCCCCAGCATTTT	CASSERQGFQPQHF
TRBD1	TRBV5-4	NA	TRBJ1-2	TGTGCCAGCAGCTTGACCGGGACAGCCTATGGCTACACCTTC	CASSLTGTAYGYTF
NA	TRBV7-2	few	TRBJ2-2	TGTGCCAGCAGCTTATTAGGGGGGAACACCGGGGAGCTGTTTTTT	CASSLLGGNTGELFF
NA	TRBV6-5	NA	TRBJ2-1	TGTGCCAGCAGCACCCAGGGAATTGGCAATGAGCAGTTCTTC	CASSTQGIGNEQFF
NA	TRBV6-4	NA	TRBJ2-2	TGTGCCAGCAGCCGGGAAAGGAACACCGGGGAGCTGTTTTTT	CASSRERNTGELFF
NA	TRBV21-1	NA	TRBJ2-1	TGTGCCAGCAGCCCCCCATTGGAGGGTGAGCAGTTCTTC	CASSPPLEGEQFF
TRBD1	TRBV11-3	NA	TRBJ2-2	TGTGCCAGCAGTTCTGGAACCGGGACAGGTCGCACCGGGGAGCTGTTTTTT	CASSSGTGTGRTGELFF
TRBD1	TRBV6-5	once	TRBJ1-4	TGTGCCAGCAGGGACAGGGGGCAAGGAGAAAAACTGTTTTTT	CASRDRGQGEKLFF
TRBD2	TRBV7-2	NA	TRBJ2-2	TGTGCCAGCAGCTTAGCGGGACTAGCGGGATCGGGGGGGGAGCTGTTTTTT	CASSLAGLAGSGGELFF
NA	TRBV6-5	NA	TRBJ1-4	TGTGCCAGCACCCAGGGAGGGACTAATGAAAAACTGTTTTTT	CASTQGGTNEKLFF
TRBD1	TRBV3-1/TRBV3-2	NA	TRBJ1-2	TGTGCCAGCAGCCAAGATGGACAGGGGAATTTCTATGGCTACACCTTC	CASSQDGQGNFYGYTF
NA	TRBV5-1	NA	TRBJ2-5	TGCGCCAGCAGCTTGTCGGGGGAGTACCAAGAGACCCAGTACTTC	CASSLSGEYQETQYF
TRBD1	TRBV11-3	once	TRBJ2-6	TGTGCCAGCAGCCAAACAGGGGCTGGGGCCAACGTCCTGACTTTC	CASSQTGAGANVLTF
TRBD2	TRBV5-4	NA	TRBJ2-1	TGTGCCAGCAGCTTGGCGGGGGGGCATGGTGAGCAGTTCTTC	CASSLAGGHGEQFF
TRBD1	TRBV6-2/TRBV6-3	NA	TRBJ2-1	TGTGCCAGCAGTTACTCGTCGTGGGACAGGGTGATGTGGTACAATGAGCAGTTCTTC	CASSYSSWDRVMWYNEQFF
NA	TRBV7-9	NA	TRBJ2-5	TGTGCCAGCAGCTGGGGGGAAGAGACCCAGTACTTC	CASSWGEETQYF
NA	TRBV5-3	NA	TRBJ2-7	TGTGCCACGCATGAGTCCCTACGGGAGTACCTTTCCTACGAGCAGTACTTC	CATHESLREYLSYEQYF
TRBD1	TRBV6-4	NA	TRBJ1-1	TGTGCCAGCAGACCAGGGGGCGAGGGTACTGAAGCTTTCTTT	CASRPGGEGTEAFF
NA	TRBV6-5	NA	TRBJ1-6	TGTGCCAGCCGGTGGCGGCAGTCTAATTCACCCCTCCACTTT	CASRWRQSNSPLHF
NA	TRBV2	NA	TRBJ1-5	TGTGCCAGCACCAGGGGACCAAATCAGCCCCAGCATTTT	CASTRGPNQPQHF
NA	TRBV5-4	NA	TRBJ1-3	TGTGCCAGCAGCCGCGGGGGCGTTGGAAACACCATATATTTT	CASSRGGVGNTIYF
TRBD2	TRBV3-1/TRBV3-2	NA	TRBJ2-1	TGTGCCAGCAGCCATAGACTAGCGGGAGGTAACAATGAGCAGTTCTTC	CASSHRLAGGNNEQFF
NA	TRBV6-2/TRBV6-3	NA	TRBJ2-3	TGTGCCAGCAGTCCCAAAGGGGTTCGCACAGATACGCAGTATTTT	CASSPKGVRTDTQYF
NA	TRBV28	NA	TRBJ2-7	TGTGCCAGCAGTCCCTCCAGCGCGGATAGCTCCTACGAGCAGTACTTC	CASSPSSADSSYEQYF
TRBD2	TRBV5-1	NA	TRBJ2-2	TGCGCCAGCAGCTTGGGGGCGCTAGCGGCGAACACCGGGGAGCTGTTTTTT	CASSLGALAANTGELFF
TRBD1	TRBV28	NA	TRBJ1-5	TGTGCCAGCAGTCCAGGGCATGGACAGGGCGGCCAGCCCCAGCATTTT	CASSPGHGQGGQPQHF
TRBD2	TRBV5-1	NA	TRBJ2-3	TGCGCCAGCAGCTTGGCCAAGATAGCGGGAGACATAGATACGCAGTATTTT	CASSLAKIAGDIDTQYF
NA	TRBV11-2	NA	TRBJ1-6	TGTGCCAGCAGCCCGCAGGGGAGTGATAATTCACCCCTCCACTTT	CASSPQGSDNSPLHF
TRBD2	TRBV6-5	NA	TRBJ2-7	TGTGCCAGCAGTATAGCGGGGGGCCCCTACGAGCAGTACTTC	CASSIAGGPYEQYF
NA	TRBV4-1	few	TRBJ2-5	TGCGCCAGCAGCCACTCCTTTCGGCAGGAACACCAAGAGACCCAGTACTTC	CASSHSFRQEHQETQYF
NA	TRBV7-9	NA	TRBJ1-2	TGTGCCAGCAGCTTAGACGGCTATGGCTACACCTTC	CASSLDGYGYTF
NA	TRBV10-2	NA	TRBJ1-3	TGCGCCAGCAGTGCCAAGGCGCAGGGGTCGGGAAACACCATATATTTT	CASSAKAQGSGNTIYF
NA	TRBV28	NA	TRBJ2-7	TGTGCCAGCAGTTTGGCGTCCCAGGCTCCTGGCGAGCAGTACTTC	CASSLASQAPGEQYF
TRBD2	TRBV4-1	NA	TRBJ2-1	TGCGCCAGCAGCAAGACTAGCGGGGACTACAATGAGCAGTTCTTC	CASSKTSGDYNEQFF
NA	TRBV20-1	NA	TRBJ1-1	TGCAGTGCCAGTGGGGTGGGCCCCCAGCCCCGGAACACTGAAGCTTTCTTT	CSASGVGPQPRNTEAFF
TRBD2	TRBV3-1/TRBV3-2	NA	TRBJ2-5	TGTGCCAGCAGCCAAGTATTTAGCGGGACCGAAGAGACCCAGTACTTC	CASSQVFSGTEETQYF
NA	TRBV3-1/TRBV3-2	once	TRBJ2-1	TGTGCCAGCAGCCCCCGGGTAGCCTTCAATGAGCAGTTCTTC	CASSPRVAFNEQFF
NA	TRBV5-1	NA	TRBJ2-7	TGCGCCAGCAGGCGGTGGGGGGAAATCGGCTACGAGCAGTACTTC	CASRRWGEIGYEQYF
NA	TRBV13	NA	TRBJ1-3	TGTGCCAGCAGCTACTTTATGGGGGGACTTGGAAACACCATATATTTT	CASSYFMGGLGNTIYF
TRBD1	TRBV18	NA	TRBJ2-7	TGTGCCAGCCAGGGGGCCTACGAGCAGTACTTC	CASQGAYEQYF
NA	TRBV19	NA	TRBJ2-1	TGTGCCAGCCGACTGGCGGGAAACAATGAGCAGTTCTTC	CASRLAGNNEQFF
NA	TRBV6-1	NA	TRBJ2-3	TGTGCCAGCAGTGAAGTAGGGGTTGGCGCAGATACGCAGTATTTT	CASSEVGVGADTQYF
NA	TRBV28	few	TRBJ1-2	TGTGCCAGCACCCCCGGGGGACGGGCTTATGGCTACACCTTC	CASTPGGRAYGYTF
TRBD2	TRBV2	once	TRBJ2-3	TGTGCCAGCATCAGGACTAGCGGGAGGCTCTATGGAGATACGCAGTATTTT	CASIRTSGRLYGDTQYF
NA	TRBV28	NA	TRBJ2-1	TGTGCCAGCACCAAAGCGGGCTACTCAGAGCAGTTCTTC	CASTKAGYSEQFF
TRBD2	TRBV19	NA	TRBJ2-7	TGTGCCAGTAGTATAGATCGGGGGGAGACCGGGTCCTACGAGCAGTACTTC	CASSIDRGETGSYEQYF
NA	TRBV4-1	NA	TRBJ2-7	TGCGCCAGCAGCCCTAATCCTAGCGAGATCTACGAGCAGTACTTC	CASSPNPSEIYEQYF
NA	TRBV19	NA	TRBJ2-7	TGTGCCAGTAGTCCCGGGACAACCTACGAGCAGTACTTC	CASSPGTTYEQYF
NA	TRBV29-1	NA	TRBJ2-2	TGCAGCGTTGAAGCGGAGTGGGGGCCGAACACCGGGGAGCTGTTTTTT	CSVEAEWGPNTGELFF
TRBD2	TRBV18	NA	TRBJ2-6	TGTGCCAGCTCACTAAGCCTAGCGGGGGGGCTGGCTGGGGCCAACGTCCTGACTTTC	CASSLSLAGGLAGANVLTF
NA	TRBV20-1	NA	TRBJ2-1	TGCAGTGCGCTAGCGCATAATGAGCAGTTCTTC	CSALAHNEQFF
NA	TRBV24-1	NA	TRBJ2-1	TGTGCCACCAGTGATCCCTTGTCGACAGTCGAGCAGTTCTTC	CATSDPLSTVEQFF